This T cell receptor beta chain was profiled in a study of T cell responses to AZD1222 COVID-19 vaccine. V shed 0 bases and J 1 base; nucleotides not matched to a gene: 4. The CDR3 spans 16 residues. Per germline, CDR1 SGHRS and CDR2 YFSETQ. Measured with immunoSEQ multiplex PCR; TCRdb has only the in-frame clones, and not every one. Among 100,000 to 150,000 clones listed, just over 90% were seen once. This sequence was found in an adult in good health. The chain combines TRBV5-1 with TRBJ2-5; 9 bases are a match to TRBD2. The material sequenced was peripheral blood, taken on day 0 of AZD1222 vaccination. The CDR3: CASSLATSGFQETQYF. For the CDR3, the DNA is TGCGCCAGCAGCTTGGCAACTAGCGGGTTCCAAGAGACCCAGTACTTC.